The sequence of this T cell receptor beta chain was determined in a study of blood T cells in healthy people across ages. In terms of origin and age, donors were healthy Caucasian individuals from Russia aged about 6 to 90. Total RNA, at least 5.5 micrograms per sample, came from PBMCs. With a J-beta primer mix and a sample-barcoded 5' primer, a second PCR ran about 7 to 11 cycles. Researchers report that a template-switch adaptor with 12 random nucleotides tagged each cDNA molecule. From the 5' RACE reads, TCRdb called clonotypes with MiXCR, one entry per CDR3 protein. The table lists more than 1.4 million distinct CDR3 sequences, 42% of them singletons. Looked up from germline, CDR1 is SEHNR and CDR2 is FQNEAQ (reference sequence). The length of the CDR3 is 17 residues. With 1 base removed from V and 4 bases from J, the gap between germline ends came to 18 bases.

Material: blood. The rearrangement uses TRBV7-9 and TRBJ2-3; D may be TRBD1 (5 bases). The TCR sequence derives from a young woman in good health. CDR3 amino acids: CASSLESATARPDTQYF. The CDR3 coding sequence is TGTGCCAGCAGCTTAGAATCCGCGACAGCAAGACCAGATACGCAGTATTTT.